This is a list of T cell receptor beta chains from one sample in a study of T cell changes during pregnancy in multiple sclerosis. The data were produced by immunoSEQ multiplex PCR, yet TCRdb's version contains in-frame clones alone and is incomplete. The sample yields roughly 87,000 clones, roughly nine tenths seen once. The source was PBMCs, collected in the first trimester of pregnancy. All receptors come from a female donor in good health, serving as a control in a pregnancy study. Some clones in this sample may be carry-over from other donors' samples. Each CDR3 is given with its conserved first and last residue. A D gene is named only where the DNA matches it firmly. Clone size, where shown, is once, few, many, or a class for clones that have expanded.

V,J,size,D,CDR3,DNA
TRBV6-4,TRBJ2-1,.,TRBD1,CASSRDRSYNEQFF,TGTGCCAGCAGCCGGGACAGGTCCTACAATGAGCAGTTCTTC
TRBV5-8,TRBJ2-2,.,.,CASSLGRTRAGELFF,TGTGCCAGCAGCTTGGGTCGTACACGGGCCGGGGAGCTGTTTTTT
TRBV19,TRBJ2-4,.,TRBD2,CASSDMGLAVKNIQYF,TGTGCCAGTAGTGATATGGGACTAGCGGTAAAAAACATTCAGTACTTC
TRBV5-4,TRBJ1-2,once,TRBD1,CASSLRQGNYGYTF,TGTGCCAGCAGCTTGAGACAGGGAAACTATGGCTACACCTTC
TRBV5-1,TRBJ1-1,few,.,CASSLAVMNTEAFF,TGCGCCAGCAGCTTGGCGGTCATGAACACTGAAGCTTTCTTT
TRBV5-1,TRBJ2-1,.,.,CASSLGGGSYNEQFF,TGCGCCAGCAGCTTGGGGGGAGGATCCTACAATGAGCAGTTCTTC
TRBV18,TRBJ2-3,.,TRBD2,CASSPLAGGLDTQYF,TGTGCCAGCTCACCACTAGCGGGAGGTTTGGATACGCAGTATTTT
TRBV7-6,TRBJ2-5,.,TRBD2,CASSLAASGKTQYF,TGTGCCAGCAGCTTAGCGGCTAGCGGGAAGACCCAGTACTTC
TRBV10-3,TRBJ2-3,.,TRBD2,CASDEGVAGLTDTQYF,TGTGCCAGCGACGAAGGCGTAGCGGGCCTCACAGATACGCAGTATTTT
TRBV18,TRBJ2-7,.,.,CASSPADRTFINGQYF,TGTGCCAGCTCACCAGCGGACAGAACGTTTATTAATGGGCAGTACTTC
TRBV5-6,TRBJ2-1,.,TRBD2,CASNGLAGEVTSYNEQFF,TGTGCCAGCAATGGACTAGCGGGAGAAGTAACCTCCTACAATGAGCAGTTCTTC
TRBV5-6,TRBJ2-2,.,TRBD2,CASSMRGGGTGELFF,TGTGCCAGCAGCATGCGGGGGGGCGGCACCGGGGAGCTGTTTTTT
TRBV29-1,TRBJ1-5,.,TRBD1,CSTRQGVNQPQHF,TGCAGCACCCGACAGGGTGTGAATCAGCCCCAGCATTTT
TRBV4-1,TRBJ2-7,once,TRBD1,CASSLRQGAEYEQYF,TGCGCCAGCAGCCTACGCCAGGGGGCGGAGTACGAGCAGTACTTC
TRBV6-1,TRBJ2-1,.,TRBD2,CASRSSGNEQFF,TGTGCCAGCAGATCTAGCGGAAATGAGCAGTTCTTC
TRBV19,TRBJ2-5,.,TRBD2,CASSSSRLAGVEGHQETQYF,TGTGCCAGTAGCTCGTCTAGACTAGCGGGAGTTGAGGGCCACCAAGAGACCCAGTACTTC
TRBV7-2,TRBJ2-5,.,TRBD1,CASRDHDRGATQYF,TGTGCCAGCAGGGACCATGACAGGGGTGCGACCCAGTACTTC
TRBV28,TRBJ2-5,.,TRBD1,CASSPGQAMTFQETQYF,TGTGCCAGCAGTCCTGGACAGGCTATGACCTTCCAAGAGACCCAGTACTTC
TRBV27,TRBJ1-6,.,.,CASSFAGALINSPLHF,TGTGCCAGCAGTTTCGCAGGGGCTCTAATTAATTCACCCCTCCACTTT
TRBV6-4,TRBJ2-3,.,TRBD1,CASSAGTGFLDTQYF,TGTGCCAGCAGTGCCGGGACAGGGTTTTTGGATACGCAGTATTTT
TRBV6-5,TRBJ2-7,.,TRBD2,CASSHRPSGIYEQYF,TGTGCCAGCAGTCACCGCCCTAGCGGGATTTACGAGCAGTACTTC
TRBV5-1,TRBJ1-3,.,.,CASTGPDRNTIYF,TGCGCCAGCACTGGGCCAGACCGAAACACCATATATTTT
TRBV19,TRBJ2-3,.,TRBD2,CASSIGTSGGLYNTDTQYF,TGTGCCAGTAGTATAGGGACTAGCGGGGGTCTTTATAACACAGATACGCAGTATTTT
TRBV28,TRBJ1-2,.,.,CASTGNYGYTF,TGTGCCAGCACAGGGAACTATGGCTACACCTTC
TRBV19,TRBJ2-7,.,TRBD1,CASSSTGGTYEQYF,TGTGCCAGTTCCTCGACAGGGGGAACCTACGAGCAGTACTTC
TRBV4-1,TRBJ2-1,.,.,CASSQVGSEQFF,TGCGCCAGCAGCCAAGTCGGGAGTGAGCAGTTCTTC